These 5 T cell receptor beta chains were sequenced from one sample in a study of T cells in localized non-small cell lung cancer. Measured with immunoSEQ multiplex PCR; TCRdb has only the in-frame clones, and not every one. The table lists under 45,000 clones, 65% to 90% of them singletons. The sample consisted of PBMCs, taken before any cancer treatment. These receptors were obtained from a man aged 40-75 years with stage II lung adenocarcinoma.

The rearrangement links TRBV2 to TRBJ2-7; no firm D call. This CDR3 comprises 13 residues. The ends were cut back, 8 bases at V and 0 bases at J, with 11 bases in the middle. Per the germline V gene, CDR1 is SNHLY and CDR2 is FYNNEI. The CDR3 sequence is CASLSHTSYEQYF. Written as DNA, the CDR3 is TGTGCCAGCCTATCTCACACCTCCTACGAGCAGTACTTC.

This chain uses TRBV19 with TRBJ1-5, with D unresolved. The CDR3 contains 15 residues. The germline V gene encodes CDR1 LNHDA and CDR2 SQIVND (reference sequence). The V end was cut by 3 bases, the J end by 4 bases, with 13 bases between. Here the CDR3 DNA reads TGTGCCAGTAGTATTCCCCAAACTTCAAATCAGCCCCAGCATTTT. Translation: CASSIPQTSNQPQHF.

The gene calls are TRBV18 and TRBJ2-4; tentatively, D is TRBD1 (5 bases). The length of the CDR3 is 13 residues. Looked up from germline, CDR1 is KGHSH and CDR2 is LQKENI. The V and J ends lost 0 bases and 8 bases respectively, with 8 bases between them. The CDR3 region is CASSPPGVDIQYF. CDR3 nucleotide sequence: TGTGCCAGCTCACCACCAGGGGTAGACATTCAGTACTTC.

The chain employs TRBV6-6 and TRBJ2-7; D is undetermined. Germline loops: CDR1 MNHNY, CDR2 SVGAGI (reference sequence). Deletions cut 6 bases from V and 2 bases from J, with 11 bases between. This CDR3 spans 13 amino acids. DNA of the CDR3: TGTGCCAGCAGGATCGACCGGACCTACGAGCAGTACTTC. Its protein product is CASRIDRTYEQYF.

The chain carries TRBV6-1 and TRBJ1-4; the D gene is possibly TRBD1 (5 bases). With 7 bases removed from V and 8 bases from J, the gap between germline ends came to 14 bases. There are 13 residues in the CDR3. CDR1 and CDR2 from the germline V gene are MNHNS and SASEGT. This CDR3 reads CASTRRVREKLFF. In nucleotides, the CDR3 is TGTGCCAGCACCCGCAGGGTACGAGAAAAACTGTTTTTT.